This TCR beta chain was identified during a study of early T cells in non-severe SARS-CoV-2 infection. The CDR3 consists of 15 residues. With 5 bases removed from V and 0 bases from J, the gap between germline ends came to 14 bases. CDR1 PRHDT and CDR2 FYEKMQ come from the germline V gene (reference sequence). In the library, individual cDNA molecules carried attached unique molecular identifiers. TCRdb processed the 5' RACE reads anew with MiXCR; each CDR3 protein has one entry. The sample consists of 60,000 to 65,000 distinct CDR3 sequences, roughly an eighth of them appearing once. This clonotype was observed many times. Its antigen remains unidentified. Study-level points and caveats: Matching with VDJdb favored anti-spike CD8 responses (missing private and CD4 specificities).

The sequencing sample was made of whole blood. This TCR derives from an adult who was a healthcare worker with PCR-confirmed SARS-CoV-2 infection or an uninfected control (not recorded which). V usage is TRBV13 and J usage is TRBJ2-7, with D perhaps TRBD1 (6 bases). The CDR3 nucleotides are TGTGCCAGCAGCCCCCCAATGGGGGCCTCCTACGAGCAGTACTTC. Its translation is CASSPPMGASYEQYF.